This T cell receptor beta chain was documented in a study of blood T cells in healthy people across ages. Germline V gives CDR1 SGHRS, CDR2 YFSETQ. Trimming took 4 bases from V and 1 from J; bases not matched to a gene: 11. This CDR3 comprises 17 residues. Collection of ten milliliters of peripheral blood was performed for each donor. Through a sample-barcoded 5' primer and a J-beta primer mix, a second PCR was run for roughly 6 to 12 cycles. TCRdb independently ran MiXCR on the 5' RACE reads; one entry per CDR3 protein. The data hold approximately 1.5 million distinct CDR3 sequences, with 40% to 45% observed a single time.

Material for sequencing was blood. This chain joins TRBV5-1 and TRBJ2-4; the match to TRBD1 covers 7 bases. The clonotype was recovered from a woman under 30 in good health. The CDR3 region has the DNA TGCGCCAGCAGCAAGGCAGGACAGGCCGGGGCCAAAAACATTCAGTACTTC. Its protein product is CASSKAGQAGAKNIQYF. Full variable domain (outside the CDR3, taken from reference TRBV5-1 and TRBJ2-4): KAGVTQTPRYLIKTRGQQVTLSCSPISGHRSVSWYQQTPGQGLQFLFEYFSETQRNKGNFPGRFSGRQFSNSRSEMNVSTLELGDSALYLCASSKAGQAGAKNIQYFGAGTRLSVL.